The 2 T cell receptor beta chains reported below all come from one sample, sequenced in a study of long-term antiretroviral therapy in people with HIV. Researchers ran immunoSEQ v3.0 at survey level. TCRdb's table, derived via immunoSEQ multiplex PCR, lists solely in-frame clones and lacks some. The sample lists 23,000 or so clones, 81% occurring once. The material was unsorted PBMCs, obtained 0.1 years before starting antiretroviral therapy. These receptors were obtained from a man aged 35 to 55 with HIV.

This clone occurred once. CDR3 DNA sequence: TGTGCCAGCAGCCTCGGGTTGAAAGAGACCCAGTACTTC. Its protein product is CASSLGLKETQYF. The chain has TRBV14 and TRBJ2-5, with D hard to call. Per germline, CDR1 SGHDN and CDR2 FVKESK. Trimming left V 4 bases short and J 3 bases short, with 9 bases between. The CDR3 length is 13 residues.

The CDR3 sequence: CASSYITGIYGYTF. In nucleotides, the CDR3 is TGTGCCAGCAGTTACATAACCGGGATTTATGGCTACACCTTC. The chain joins TRBV6-5 to TRBJ1-2; D uncertain. The germline V gene has CDR1 MNHEY and CDR2 SVGAGI. Deletions cut 2 bases from V and 5 bases from J, with 12 bases between. This CDR3 region has 14 residues.